This passage covers 10 T cell receptor beta chains from one sample sequenced in a study of cytotoxic CD8 clonotypes in ibrutinib-treated CLL. Profiling relied on immunoSEQ multiplex PCR, and the TCRdb table lists in-frame clones only, not all of them. The profile shows about 300,000 clones, less than 85% of them singletons. The specimen comprised PBMCs, sampled at disease progression, from a patient treated with ibrutinib. Every receptor here comes from a human donor with chronic lymphocytic leukemia.

The rearrangement links TRBV9 to TRBJ1-2; D unclear. The germline V and J ends were trimmed by 0 bases and 4 bases, with 10 bases remaining between them. This CDR3 region has 14 residues. Germline CDR1 and CDR2: SGDLS and YYNGEE. CDR3: CASSVAVQSYGYTF. The DNA for the CDR3 is TGTGCCAGCAGCGTAGCTGTCCAGAGCTATGGCTACACCTTC.

The V and J genes are TRBV18 and TRBJ2-7; 9 bases line up with TRBD2. The CDR3 sequence is 16 residues long. Germline V lookup: CDR1 KGHSH, CDR2 LQKENI. Trimming took 2 bases from V and 5 from J; bases not matched to a gene: 10. CDR3 DNA: TGTGCCAGCTCACCAGACGCTAGCGGGGTTGCGAACGAGCAGTACTTC. It translates to CASSPDASGVANEQYF.

V and J are TRBV11-2 and TRBJ1-1; D ambiguous. Germline lookup yields CDR1 SGHAT and CDR2 FQNNGV. This CDR3 spans 13 amino acids. V dropped 9 bases and J dropped 10 bases, with 21 bases sitting between them. The CDR3: CASKRAGEIIAFF. In DNA, the CDR3 is TGTGCCAGTAAACGGGCTGGGGAGATCATAGCTTTCTTT.

The chain joins TRBV7-9 to TRBJ2-3; 10 nucleotides agree with TRBD1. CDR1 is SEHNR, CDR2 FQNEAQ, per germline (reference sequence). V was clipped by 3 bases and J by 1 base; unmatched bases: 7. The CDR3 length is 17 residues. CDR3: CASSFYRTGGGTDTQYF. The CDR3 nucleotides read TGTGCCAGCAGCTTTTACAGGACAGGGGGGGGCACAGATACGCAGTATTTT.

The chain's CDR3 is CASGSGSGELFF. The CDR3 DNA reads as TGTGCCAGTGGATCTGGGTCCGGGGAGCTGTTTTTT. V usage is TRBV9 and J usage is TRBJ2-2; D is ambiguous. V lost 8 bases to trimming and J lost 6 bases, with 11 bases between them. CDR1 SGDLS and CDR2 YYNGEE come from the germline V gene. The CDR3 spans 12 residues.

The rearrangement links TRBV6-1 to TRBJ1-2, with D unresolved. The length of the CDR3 is 14 residues. Germline CDR1 and CDR2: MNHNS and SASEGT. V lost 4 bases and J lost 4, with 13 bases in between. CDR3 in DNA: TGTGCCAGCAGTGTCGGGCCGCTGCTCTATGGCTACACCTTC. It yields the protein CASSVGPLLYGYTF.

The chain is built from TRBV19 and TRBJ1-2; D ambiguous. Germline CDR1 LNHDA, CDR2 SQIVND (reference sequence). The V and J ends lost 9 bases and 7 bases respectively, with 18 bases between them. There are 13 residues in the CDR3. CDR3: CASSSEARTGYTF. CDR3 nucleotide sequence: TGTGCCAGCTCCTCCGAGGCCCGGACTGGCTACACCTTC.

This chain joins TRBV7-8 and TRBJ1-3, with D unresolved. This CDR3 is built from 14 residues. V was shortened by 5 bases and J by 7 bases, with 15 bases between the two germline ends. Germline V gives CDR1 SGHVS, CDR2 FQNEAQ. CDR3 region: CASSPGGNRNTIYF. CDR3 nucleotide sequence: TGTGCCAGCAGCCCTGGCGGTAATCGGAACACCATATATTTT.

This chain joins TRBV27 and TRBJ2-7, with 8 bases identical to TRBD1. Germline V lookup: CDR1 MNHEY, CDR2 SMNVEV (reference sequence). The CDR3 runs to 13 residues. The V and J ends lost 6 bases and 4 bases, in that order; junction bases with no gene match: 5. CDR3 DNA: TGTGCCAGCAGATACACAGGGGGGTACGAGCAGTACTTC. Translated: CASRYTGGYEQYF.

CDR3 loop: CASSLGGTEYQETQYF. The CDR3 DNA sequence: TGTGCCAGCAGCTTAGGCGGGACAGAGTACCAAGAGACCCAGTACTTC. The chain is built from TRBV11-3 and TRBJ2-5; TRBD1 is a possible D gene (7 bases). The ends were cut back, 1 base at V and 0 bases at J, with 12 bases in the middle. The CDR3 extends over 16 amino acids. From germline, CDR1 is SGHNT and CDR2 YENEEA.